This T cell receptor (beta chain) stems from a study of T cells after yellow fever vaccination. Study at large: Fractions with few cells were prepared using SMART-Seq v4 Ultra Low Input. General study results and limits: A small share of clonotypes appeared in both CD4 and CD8 compartments. One caveat is that FACS-sorted repertoires could contain abundant clonotypes contaminating from the bulk population.

This clonotype turned up a few times. Its antigen remains unknown. TCRdb reanalysed the 5' RACE reads using MiXCR and keeps one entry per CDR3 protein. Found here are 550,000 or so distinct CDR3 sequences, about 19% of them singletons; the top ten hold 13% to 15%. The input for sequencing was PBMCs, taken 15 days after the yellow fever booster vaccination. This clonotype was obtained from a man aged 30-40 years who received the YFV17D yellow fever vaccine.

CDR3 amino acids: CASTWDGYNEQFF. For the CDR3, the DNA is TGTGCCAGCACTTGGGACGGATACAATGAGCAGTTCTTC. This rearrangement joins TRBV6-2 or TRBV6-3 to TRBJ2-1, with D perhaps being TRBD1 or TRBD2 (5 bases each). This CDR3 is built from 13 residues. CDR1 and CDR2 (germline): MNHEY, SVGEGT. Trimming took 7 bases from V and 4 from J, leaving 11 bases between them.